A single sample is the source of the 17 T cell receptor beta chains below, sequenced in a study of regulatory T cells in long-lasting Graves disease. Arm-PCR of CDR3 regions with iRepertoire HTBI primers generated TCR beta libraries. TCRdb processed the multiplex PCR reads anew with MiXCR; each CDR3 protein has one entry. Here the sample spans approximately 460,000 distinct CDR3 sequences, about 17% being singletons. The time point here: newly diagnosed GD, antithyroid drugs for less than 3 months. The TCR library used RNA extracted from PBMCs. In addition, the sample was reused for a study of T cells in Graves' hyperthyroidism and ophthalmopathy.

The specimen was peripheral blood mononuclear cells (PBMCs), collected at new diagnosis, from a patient treated with antithyroid drugs. These receptors originate from a woman aged 30 to 39 with Graves disease.

This clonotype occurred many times. The V and J genes are TRBV6-1 and TRBJ2-1; weak D call: TRBD2 (5 bases). Per the germline V gene, CDR1 is MNHNS and CDR2 is SASEGT. CDR3 length: 15 residues. V lost 5 bases and J 0 bases, leaving 11 bases between the germline ends. CDR3 region: CASSKSGSSYNEQFF. In DNA form, the CDR3 reads TGTGCCAGCAGTAAGAGCGGAAGCTCCTACAATGAGCAGTTCTTC.

This clonotype appeared a few times. The rearrangement joins TRBV6-1 to TRBJ2-7, with TRBD2 matching over 9 bases. The CDR3 is 12 residues long. V lost 11 bases, J lost 4 bases, and 6 bases stayed unmatched. Germline loops: CDR1 MNHNS, CDR2 SASEGT. The CDR3 loop is CAVETSGYEQYF. The CDR3 nucleotides read TGTGCCGTCGAGACTAGCGGTTACGAGCAGTACTTC.

A note on this clonotype: This sequence is one base from a far larger clone and is likely a read error. V usage is TRBV20-1 and J usage is TRBJ2-7; 11 bases fit TRBD2. The better agreement between TRBJ2-1 and the DNA end casts doubt on the J call. CDR3 length equals 16 residues. Germline V CDR1 and CDR2: DFQATT, SNEGSKA (reference sequence). The CDR3 reads CSATGLAARLQETQFF. For the CDR3, the DNA is TGCAGTGCGACGGGACTAGCGGCTAGACTTCAAGAGACCCAGTTCTTC.

A note on this clonotype: A far larger clone is one nucleotide away, so this likely arose from a read error. This sequence joins TRBV3-1 and TRBJ2-2; TRBD1 might be the D (6 bases). Trimming shortened V by 8 bases and J by 5 bases, and 15 bases separated the two germline ends. CDR1 and CDR2 (germline): LGHDT, YNNKEL (reference sequence). The CDR3 consists of 14 residues. As DNA, the CDR3 is TGTGCCAGCCGTTGGGACATTACGACCGGGGAGCTGTTTTTT. Its translation: CASRWDITTGELFF.

This clonotype was observed a few times. V usage is TRBV15 and J usage is TRBJ1-5, with a tentative D call TRBD1 (6 bases). The germline V gene encodes CDR1 LNHNV and CDR2 YYDKDF (reference sequence). The CDR3 totals 17 residues. V was clipped by 4 bases and J by 0 bases, with 16 bases between them. The CDR3 reads CATSIRDKSYSNQPQHF. CDR3 nucleotides: TGTGCCACCAGCATAAGGGACAAGTCGTATAGCAATCAGCCCCAGCATTTT.

This clonotype turned up a few times. V and J are TRBV27 and TRBJ2-1, with a weak D call TRBD2 (5 bases). The CDR3 runs 14 residues. The germline V gene has CDR1 MNHEY and CDR2 SMNVEV (reference sequence). Trimming stripped 7 bases from V and 6 bases from J, with 16 bases between. CDR3 amino acids: CASTLLQGGNEQFF. The CDR3 nucleotides are TGTGCCAGCACCCTTCTTCAAGGAGGCAATGAGCAGTTCTTC.

In this sample, this clonotype turned up a few times. The chain carries TRBV6-1 and TRBJ2-1, with 9 nucleotides matching TRBD2. V trimming: 9 bases; J trimming: 12 bases; junction bases outside the gene matches: 3. This CDR3 is 10 amino acids long. Germline V gene data show CDR1 as MNHNS and CDR2 as SASEGT. CDR3 nucleotides: TGTGCCAGTAGCGGGAGTACGCAGTTCTTC. Translating gives CASSGSTQFF.

With regard to this clonotype: Possible read error: a much larger clone is one base away. This rearrangement joins TRBV27 to TRBJ1-1; 9 nucleotides match TRBD1. J lost 0 bases, V lost 3 bases, and 11 bases had no gene match. The CDR3 spans 18 residues. Germline V gene sequence: CDR1 MNHEY, CDR2 SMNVEV (reference sequence). The CDR3 region is CASSFLLSRTGVNTEAFF. The CDR3 bases are TGTGCCAGCAGTTTCCTTCTCTCGAGGACAGGGGTGAACACTGAAGCTTTCTTT.

This clonotype appeared a few times. The chain uses TRBV25-1 and TRBJ2-1, with a weak D call TRBD2 (6 bases). V was cut by 7 bases and J by 7 bases, with 23 bases left in between. The germline CDR1 and CDR2 sequences are MGHDK and SYGVNS. This CDR3 is 16 amino acids long. CDR3: CASKPLGREKVNEQFF. The DNA for the CDR3 is TGTGCCAGCAAGCCCCTAGGGCGGGAAAAGGTGAATGAGCAGTTCTTC.

This clonotype was seen a handful of times. The chain is built from TRBV7-9 and TRBJ2-1, with a tentative D call TRBD2 (6 bases). The germline V gene encodes CDR1 SEHNR and CDR2 FQNEAQ (reference sequence). The CDR3 covers 20 residues. V shed 1 base and J shed 0 bases, with 22 bases lying between them. For the CDR3, the DNA is TGTGCCAGCAGCTTAGGTTTCGCACCCCTTGCGGGGAGCTCCTACAATGAGCAGTTCTTC. Translation: CASSLGFAPLAGSSYNEQFF.

This clonotype was detected ten times or more. This sequence joins TRBV5-5 and TRBJ2-1, with 14 bases that match TRBD2. CDR1 is SGHKS and CDR2 is YYEKEE in the germline V gene (reference sequence). The J segment lost 7 bases and the V segment lost 7 bases, leaving 7 bases of the junction unmatched. The CDR3 totals 15 residues. CDR3 residues: CASVTGTSGRNEQFF. For the CDR3, the DNA is TGTGCCAGCGTCACCGGGACTAGCGGGAGAAATGAGCAGTTCTTC.

This clonotype was seen many times. The chain uses TRBV28 and TRBJ1-1, with no clear D. Germline CDR1 and CDR2: MDHEN and SYDVKM. V was pared by 7 bases and J by 7 bases, with 13 bases between. The CDR3 contains 12 residues. In DNA, the CDR3 is TGTGCCAGCATACCGAGGGAAGGTGAAGCTTTCTTT. As protein: CASIPREGEAFF.

The sample holds many counts of this clonotype. The chain carries TRBV11-2 and TRBJ2-4; TRBD2 might be the D (5 bases). Trimming left V 2 bases short and J 9 bases short, with 14 bases between. The germline gives CDR1 SGHAT, CDR2 FQNNGV. The CDR3 sequence is 14 residues long. The CDR3 region has the DNA TGTGCCAGCAGCTTAACGGACTTTCAAGGCATTCAGTACTTC. Translation gives CASSLTDFQGIQYF.

The V and J genes are TRBV25-1 and TRBJ2-2; 8 bases line up with TRBD2. Germline CDR1 is MGHDK and CDR2 is SYGVNS. This CDR3 contains 17 residues. Trimming took 4 bases from V and 1 from J; bases not matched to a gene: 8. As DNA, the CDR3 is TGTGCCAGCAGTGTTACCCTTAGCGGGATGAACACCGGGGAGCTGTTTTTT. It codes for CASSVTLSGMNTGELFF.

This chain uses TRBV20-1 with TRBJ2-2; D is unclear. The ends were cut back, 2 bases at V and 3 bases at J, with 10 bases in the middle. The CDR3 is 14 amino acids. In germline, CDR1 is DFQATT, CDR2 SNEGSKA (reference sequence). CDR3 nucleotides: TGCAGTGCTAGACAGGTTTTTGACACCGGGGAGCTGTTTTTT. It codes for CSARQVFDTGELFF.

This chain links TRBV10-2 with TRBJ2-1, with TRBD2 matching over 7 bases. The CDR3 is 15 residues long. Germline trimming cut 7 bases from V and 3 bases from J; bases unmatched to any gene: 9. Germline CDR1 reads WSHSY; CDR2 reads SAAADI. CDR3 sequence (DNA): TGCGCCAGCAAAGCGGGGCTAGCAATCTACAATGAGCAGTTCTTC. Translated, it gives CASKAGLAIYNEQFF.

This clonotype appeared many times. This chain connects TRBV9 to TRBJ2-7; 7 positions agree with TRBD1. V trimming: 0 bases; J trimming: 5 bases; junction bases outside the gene matches: 8. Germline CDR1 and CDR2: SGDLS and YYNGEE. The CDR3 sequence is 15 residues long. The DNA of the CDR3 is TGTGCCAGCAGCGTAGGAGGGGGCAGATCCCACGAGCAGTACTTC. This gives the protein CASSVGGGRSHEQYF.